The source of this TCR beta chain is a study of technical replicates of blood from a handful of donors. Sequenced by immunoSEQ multiplex PCR; TCRdb stores in-frame clones only, minus some. The data hold tens of thousands of clones, with about 95% observed a single time. The sample comprised T cells isolated from PBMCs. The clonotype was recovered from a human donor in good health.

The CDR3 DNA sequence: TGTGCCAGCAGCCAAGTGACAGGAGACTACGAGCAGTACTTC. This codes for CASSQVTGDYEQYF. The chain couples TRBV14 to TRBJ2-7, with a tentative D call TRBD1 (6 bases). CDR3 length: 14 residues. Germline CDR1 and CDR2: SGHDN and FVKESK. V was trimmed by 1 base and J by 3 bases, leaving 10 bases between them.